This T cell receptor beta chain was documented in a study of T cell responses to AZD1222 COVID-19 vaccine (dated by TCRdb to the early 2020s). Study-wide context: AZD1222 recipients with second doses at about 4 weeks or about 12 weeks were pooled, because spike-specific TCR depth and breadth did not differ between schedules. Trial participants were enrolled by age into 18-55, 56-69 and 70-plus year subgroups, with around 150, 28 and 57 TCR-sequenced participants respectively. A total of 230 or so trial participants underwent TCR sequencing, of whom around 200 received two doses of AZD1222 and 26 received two doses of the MenACWY control vaccine.

The CDR3 regions of human TCRbeta chains were analyzed by immunosequencing. Per the authors' processing: Repertoire TCRs were matched against a reference library of SARS-CoV-2-specific TCRs generated with the MIRA antigen-specificity platform. Breadth was defined as the fraction of unique TCRs that were SARS-CoV-2-associated, and depth was defined as the fraction of total T cells that were SARS-CoV-2-associated. Using the MIRA data, each spike-specific TCR was mapped to the spike region that the TCR reacts to and placed in a CD4 or CD8 class. Log10-transformed breadth and depth values were compared by one-way ANOVA with Sidak's multiple comparisons tests. Drawn from immuneACCESS, this table holds only the in-frame rearrangements with V and J called that TCRdb kept. Clones are partly lost; checked studies trace under half to an unresolved V gene and leave the rest unexplained. For V, J and clone size, that table is used; D and trimming come from the DNA. For this sample the table gives roughly 150,000 clones, of which just over 90% were detected only once. The top ten constitute about 9.1% of the sample.

Taken with the paper, the label for time point translates to: baseline before first vaccination. The vaccinee samples were drawn from two UK trials, COV001 and COV002, one of which was a single-blind randomized controlled phase 2/3 trial testing AZD1222 (ChAdOx1 nCoV-19) in healthy adults. Trial participant PBMC samples were collected at day 0 and day 28 after the second dose for TCRbeta chain sequencing. Measured from the cysteine to the phenylalanine, the CDR3 is 14 residues long. Just the 42-base CDR3 DNA is kept, in frame starting at base 1. V and J lose 3 bases and 2 bases, and a span of 10 bases separates them. CDR1 LNHDA and CDR2 SQIVND are derived from the germline V gene (reference sequence). What the work shows at the level of the full study, not this receptor alone: CD4 TCRs associated with the vaccine covered the entire spike protein, and the dominant responses were in regions 160-218 and 743-854. Spike-specific TCR breadth and depth rose significantly after two AZD1222 doses compared with day 0 and with MenACWY recipients. Nearly half of unique spike-specific TCRs reportedly recognized epitopes outside regions mutated in the B.1.351 and B.1.1.7 variants. In the small 56-69-year group, the increase in depth fell short of significance, most likely because of low power. Because no day 14 peak-response samples were available, repertoires were characterized only after the peak T cell response. Conclusions about previously exposed vaccinees are limited because only 6 or 7 AZD1222 recipients were SARS-CoV-2 seropositive at baseline. Participants were mostly white British, with more females than males. The authors suggested clonal diversity may have been underestimated.

As to this clone: Its recognized antigen is unknown. One base away there is no much larger clone; base qualities are not given.

The sample was peripheral blood, taken on day 0 of AZD1222 vaccination. The sequence joins TRBV19 to TRBJ1-1; a tentative D match to TRBD1 spans 5 bases. The sequence was collected from an adult in good health. The nucleotide sequence is TGTGCCAGTAGTATCGACAGCCGAAACACTGAAGCTTTCTTT. Its product reads: CASSIDSRNTEAFF.